What follows are 29 T cell receptor beta chains derived from one specimen sequenced in a study of T cell responses to AZD1222 COVID-19 vaccine. Sequenced by immunoSEQ multiplex PCR; TCRdb stores in-frame clones only, minus some. Counted here are 150,000 or so clones, approximately 88% occurring once; the ten biggest clones make up approximately 15%. This specimen was peripheral blood, taken on day 0 of AZD1222 vaccination. These receptors originate from an adult in good health.

The chain couples TRBV28 to TRBJ1-2; tentatively, D is TRBD1 (6 bases). The V gene lost 4 bases and the J gene lost 7 bases, with 16 bases spanning the gap. Germline loops: CDR1 MDHEN, CDR2 SYDVKM. The CDR3 spans 14 residues. CDR3 sequence: CASSSAGEGSGYTF. DNA of the CDR3: TGTGCCAGCAGTTCGGCAGGGGAGGGCTCTGGCTACACCTTC.

In DNA form, the CDR3 reads TGTGCCAGCAGCTCGGGGACTAGCGGGGGAGATGAGCAGTTCTTC. This codes for CASSSGTSGGDEQFF. This chain uses TRBV7-3 with TRBJ2-1, with 14 bases fitting TRBD2. The CDR3 runs to 15 residues. V lost 4 bases, J lost 8 bases, and 4 bases stayed unmatched. Germline V CDR1 and CDR2: SGHTA, FQGTGA.

This chain connects TRBV7-9 to TRBJ1-2; maybe TRBD1 (5 bases). V lost 3 bases and J lost 4, with 12 bases in between. Germline values: CDR1 SEHNR, CDR2 FQNEAQ (reference sequence). There are 14 residues in the CDR3. The CDR3 sequence is CASSFEDRVYGYTF. As DNA, the CDR3 is TGTGCCAGCAGCTTCGAAGACAGAGTCTATGGCTACACCTTC.

The CDR3: CASSSLGRGRPNTEAFF. As DNA, the CDR3 is TGCGCCAGCAGCAGCCTTGGCAGGGGGCGCCCCAACACTGAAGCTTTCTTT. The rearrangement links TRBV5-1 to TRBJ1-1; 8 bases align to TRBD1. The CDR3 is 17 amino acids. Germline values: CDR1 SGHRS, CDR2 YFSETQ. V dropped 4 bases and J dropped 2; count of bases not matched to a gene: 13.

The chain links TRBV9 to TRBJ1-4; D may be TRBD1 (5 bases). CDR3 length: 14 residues. Germline values: CDR1 SGDLS, CDR2 YYNGEE. V shed 6 bases and J shed 7 bases, with 16 bases lying between them. For the CDR3, the DNA is TGTGCCAGCAACGGAGGGGCGCGGGTTGAAAAACTGTTTTTT. This codes for CASNGGARVEKLFF. Drawing the rest from reference TRBV9 and TRBJ1-4, the complete variable domain is DSGVTQTPKHLITATGQRVTLRCSPRSGDLSVYWYQQSLDQGLQFLIQYYNGEERAKGNILERFSAQQFPDLHSELNLSSLELGDSALYFCASNGGARVEKLFFGSGTQLSVL.

The chain joins TRBV19 to TRBJ1-3; 8 positions agree with TRBD1. Trimming at V came to 5 bases and at J to 2 bases, leaving 8 bases not matched to a gene. The CDR3 loop spans 16 amino acids. Per the germline V gene, CDR1 is LNHDA and CDR2 is SQIVND (reference sequence). This CDR3 reads CASSSDRGRAGNTIYF. The CDR3 coding sequence is TGTGCCAGTAGTTCAGACAGGGGAAGGGCTGGAAACACCATATATTTT.

This chain joins TRBV7-2 and TRBJ2-3; 11 bases align to TRBD2. Germline CDR1 reads SGHTA; CDR2 reads FQGNSA. This CDR3 comprises 18 residues. V trimming: 1 base; J trimming: 3 bases; junction bases outside the gene matches: 9. The CDR3 DNA sequence: TGTGCCAGCAGCTTAGTCCCCGTAGCGGGGGGGCTGACAGATACGCAGTATTTT. Its protein product is CASSLVPVAGGLTDTQYF.

This sequence joins TRBV10-3 and TRBJ2-7; 7 nucleotides align to TRBD1. The germline gives CDR1 ENHRY, CDR2 SYGVKD. CDR3 size: 14 residues. After removal of 0 bases from V and 2 bases from J, the junction contained 1 base not matched to a gene. Here the CDR3 DNA reads TGTGCCATCAGTGAGTCGACAGGGACCTACGAGCAGTACTTC. Translated: CAISESTGTYEQYF.

The gene calls are TRBV28 and TRBJ2-5; TRBD2 might be the D (6 bases). With 6 bases removed from V and 5 bases from J, the gap between germline ends came to 13 bases. The germline V gene has CDR1 MDHEN and CDR2 SYDVKM. The CDR3 consists of 13 residues. The CDR3 nucleotides read TGTGCCAGCAGACTTAGGAGGGAGGAGACCCAGTACTTC. It encodes CASRLRREETQYF.

The chain joins TRBV29-1 to TRBJ2-6; D call uncertain. The CDR3 is 13 amino acids. V dropped 4 bases and J dropped 0 bases, with 4 bases sitting between them. Germline assignment: CDR1 SQVTM and CDR2 ANQGSEA. CDR3 DNA: TGCAGCGTTGTGAGCTCTGGGGCCAACGTCCTGACTTTC. Amino acid sequence: CSVVSSGANVLTF.

CDR3 residues: CASSRTGNYGYTF. In DNA, the CDR3 is TGTGCCAGCAGTCGGACGGGGAACTATGGCTACACCTTC. The rearrangement joins TRBV6-4 to TRBJ1-2; D is unclear. V dropped 5 bases and J dropped 2 bases, with 9 bases sitting between them. In germline, CDR1 is MRHNA, CDR2 SNTAGT. The CDR3 totals 13 residues.

The chain uses TRBV20-1 and TRBJ1-1; D remains ambiguous. The CDR3 contains 12 residues. Germline CDR1 is DFQATT and CDR2 is SNEGSKA (reference sequence). V lost 3 bases and J 10 bases, leaving 15 bases between the germline ends. CDR3 region: CSASWSLRGAFF. DNA of the CDR3: TGCAGTGCTAGTTGGTCGTTGCGCGGAGCTTTCTTT.

This clone occurred once. The chain links TRBV7-3 to TRBJ2-3; maybe TRBD2 (6 bases). V was cut by 5 bases and J by 4 bases, with 16 bases left in between. The length of the CDR3 is 15 residues. Germline V gives CDR1 SGHTA, CDR2 FQGTGA. CDR3 sequence reads: CASSLVGLASDTQYF. DNA of the CDR3: TGTGCCAGCAGCCTGGTAGGGCTAGCGTCAGATACGCAGTATTTT.

This clone was seen once. V is TRBV7-2 and J is TRBJ1-5, with TRBD1 matching over 7 bases. This CDR3 region has 16 residues. Germline V gene data show CDR1 as SGHTA and CDR2 as FQGNSA. J was trimmed by 7 bases and V by 2 bases; bases with no gene match: 11. The CDR3: CASSLTPNRGGQPQHF. CDR3 coding DNA: TGTGCCAGCAGCTTAACCCCGAACAGGGGTGGCCAGCCCCAGCATTTT.

The chain has TRBV7-9 and TRBJ1-6; 8 nucleotides align to TRBD1. After removal of 4 bases from V and 11 bases from J, the junction contained 7 bases not matched to a gene. The germline gives CDR1 SEHNR, CDR2 FQNEAQ (reference sequence). This CDR3 comprises 14 residues. The CDR3: CASSSGTGAAPLHF. The CDR3 DNA reads TGTGCCAGCAGCTCCGGGACAGGAGCGGCACCCCTCCACTTT. Variable domain in full (rest from reference TRBV7-9 and TRBJ1-6): DTGVSQNPRHKITKRGQNVTFRCDPISEHNRLYWYRQTLGQGPEFLTYFQNEAQLEKSRLLSDRFSAERPKGSFSTLEIQRTEQGDSAMYLCASSSGTGAAPLHFGNGTRLTVT.

The rearrangement uses TRBV6-5 and TRBJ1-1, with a possible D match to TRBD1 (6 bases). This CDR3 spans 13 amino acids. V lost 8 bases, J lost 5 bases, and 15 bases lay in between. The V gene's germline CDR1 is MNHEY and CDR2 SVGAGI. The CDR3 nucleotides are TGTGCCAGCCGCCCTAGGGGGGCGACTGAAGCTTTCTTT. Its translation: CASRPRGATEAFF.

The chain uses TRBV28 and TRBJ1-1; D gene ambiguous. CDR1 and CDR2 (germline): MDHEN, SYDVKM. The V end was cut by 6 bases, the J end by 1 base, with 18 bases between. The CDR3 spans 16 residues. This CDR3 is CASRPPIYRENTEAFF. CDR3 nucleotides: TGTGCCAGCAGACCACCTATTTACCGAGAGAACACTGAAGCTTTCTTT.

V usage is TRBV19 and J usage is TRBJ1-2; D gene ambiguous. The length of the CDR3 is 14 residues. Trimming left V 4 bases short and J 4 bases short, with 13 bases between. The germline V gene has CDR1 LNHDA and CDR2 SQIVND (reference sequence). The CDR3 sequence: CASSTPRVAYGYTF. The CDR3 nucleotides read TGTGCCAGTAGTACACCCCGGGTCGCCTATGGCTACACCTTC.

The chain recombines TRBV19 with TRBJ2-7; D may be TRBD2 (5 bases). With 1 base removed from V and 0 bases from J, the gap between germline ends came to 10 bases. Germline assignment: CDR1 LNHDA and CDR2 SQIVND (reference sequence). The CDR3 is 15 residues long. The CDR3 coding sequence is TGTGCCAGTAGTATAGTCCTAGCTGCCTCCTACGAGCAGTACTTC. It encodes CASSIVLAASYEQYF.

This chain links TRBV18 with TRBJ1-4; 9 positions agree with TRBD1. J gave up 12 bases and V 0 bases, and 8 bases lay outside the gene matches. Germline CDR1 KGHSH, CDR2 LQKENI. The CDR3 is 15 residues long. CDR3 loop: CASSPPSGQGGELFF. CDR3 in DNA: TGTGCCAGCTCACCACCCTCGGGACAGGGCGGCGAACTGTTTTTT.

This sequence joins TRBV7-2 and TRBJ2-5; D might be TRBD2 (5 bases). This CDR3 region has 13 residues. Deletions cut 6 bases from V and 1 base from J, with 9 bases between. Germline CDR1 and CDR2: SGHTA and FQGNSA. The CDR3 nucleotides read TGTGCCAGCAGGCCAGGACTCCAAGAGACCCAGTACTTC. Its translation is CASRPGLQETQYF.

V gene TRBV5-1 combines with J gene TRBJ2-1, with TRBD1 identical over 8 bases. This CDR3 region has 15 residues. From germline, CDR1 is SGHRS and CDR2 YFSETQ. V trimming: 4 bases; J trimming: 4 bases; junction bases outside the gene matches: 7. The CDR3 reads CASSLQGALYNEQFF. DNA for the CDR3: TGCGCCAGCAGCCTGCAGGGGGCTTTGTACAATGAGCAGTTCTTC.

The rearrangement uses TRBV7-2 and TRBJ2-5, with 15 bases lining up with TRBD2. The CDR3 length is 17 residues. CDR1 and CDR2 from the germline V gene are SGHTA and FQGNSA. V shed 6 bases, J shed 2 bases, and the junction held 7 bases outside the gene matches. The CDR3: CASRGTSGGSYQETQYF. In nucleotides, the CDR3 is TGTGCCAGCAGGGGGACTAGCGGGGGGTCCTATCAAGAGACCCAGTACTTC.

This chain uses TRBV10-1 with TRBJ1-2; D is ambiguous. V lost 3 bases and J lost 2, with 7 bases in between. Germline loops: CDR1 WNHNN, CDR2 SYGVQD (reference sequence). This CDR3 comprises 13 residues. DNA of the CDR3: TGCGCCAGCAGTGAAACTGACAACTATGGCTACACCTTC. Translated, it gives CASSETDNYGYTF.

The rearrangement links TRBV3-1 (or the pseudogene TRBV3-2) to TRBJ1-2; possible D gene TRBD1, 6 bases. The V end lost 1 base, the J end lost 4 bases, and 16 bases lay between the germline ends. This CDR3 region has 16 residues. Germline-derived CDR1 and CDR2 are LGHDT and YNNKEL (reference sequence). The CDR3 loop is CASSQATSGDGYGYTF. Here the CDR3 DNA reads TGTGCCAGCAGCCAAGCCACCTCAGGGGATGGCTATGGCTACACCTTC.

The rearrangement uses TRBV14 and TRBJ1-1; a possible D gene is TRBD1 (6 bases). Between the trimmed V and J ends, which lost 4 bases and 2 bases, there was a span of 17 bases. Per the germline V gene, CDR1 is SGHDN and CDR2 is FVKESK. The CDR3 is 16 residues long. CDR3 sequence (DNA): TGTGCCAGCAGCCCGAGGACAGTCAAAGGAAACACTGAAGCTTTCTTT. Translation gives CASSPRTVKGNTEAFF.

The chain joins TRBV25-1 to TRBJ1-5, with D maybe TRBD1 (5 bases). Deletions cut 5 bases from V and 5 bases from J, with 10 bases between. CDR1 MGHDK and CDR2 SYGVNS come from the germline V gene. CDR3 length equals 13 residues. CDR3 residues: CASSPGRDQPQHF. CDR3 nucleotides: TGTGCCAGCAGTCCGGGACGGGATCAGCCCCAGCATTTT.

The chain is built from TRBV29-1 and TRBJ1-2; the match to TRBD1 covers 8 bases. Germline loops: CDR1 SQVTM, CDR2 ANQGSEA. The CDR3 sequence is 14 residues long. V lost 1 base and J lost 8; bases outside the gene matches: 9. Here the CDR3 DNA reads TGCAGCGTTGAAGTCATGCAGGGGGCAACGGGCTACACCTTC. This codes for CSVEVMQGATGYTF.

V and J are TRBV9 and TRBJ2-1; D might be TRBD2 (6 bases). From germline, CDR1 is SGDLS and CDR2 YYNGEE. The CDR3 extends over 15 amino acids. Trimming cost V 4 bases and J 2 bases, with 13 bases left between them. CDR3 sequence: CASSLDGGPYNEQFF. The CDR3 coding sequence is TGTGCCAGCAGCCTGGATGGAGGGCCCTACAATGAGCAGTTCTTC.